The 30 T cell receptor beta chains given below trace back to one sample, sequenced in a study of response to subunit inactivated influenza vaccine (dated by TCRdb to about 2018). To prepare the library, RT-PCR was applied. This sample was sequenced with an Illumina HiSeq 2500. The public reads were quality trimmed at Q25 with fastp and then assembled into clones with MiXCR by TCRdb, keeping productive beta chains. Rows with one shared CDR3 protein collapse into an entry with the most common genes and DNA. This sample holds around 790,000 distinct CDR3 sequences; roughly 20% were observed only once. The ten biggest clones cover 10% of the sample. The sample was PBMCs from blood, taken about 5 days after vaccination. These receptors were taken from a man aged 45-60 years who received an inactivated influenza vaccine. Donor details come from another sample of the same person, matched by shared clones.

This chain connects TRBV4-3 to TRBJ2-1; 8 bases map to TRBD2. CDR1 and CDR2 from the germline V gene are LGHNA and YSLEER. This CDR3 comprises 17 residues. J lost 6 bases, V lost 4 bases, and 14 bases had no gene match. This chain's CDR3 is CASSPGRAGVDFNEQFF. Written as DNA, the CDR3 is TGCGCCAGCAGCCCGGGACGAGCGGGGGTCGATTTCAATGAGCAGTTCTTC.

This clonotype was recorded many times. This chain connects TRBV12-3 or TRBV12-4 to TRBJ1-1, with no clear D. The V and J ends lost 2 bases and 0 bases respectively, with 7 bases between them. This CDR3 region has 14 residues. In DNA form, the CDR3 reads TGTGCCAGCAGTTTACCCGGGATGAACACTGAAGCTTTCTTT. Translation gives CASSLPGMNTEAFF.

The sample holds a few counts of this clonotype. In DNA, the CDR3 is TGTGCCAGCAAATTGATTCAGGGGACAGAGCAGTTCTTC. Translated, it gives CASKLIQGTEQFF. V gene TRBV6-1 combines with J gene TRBJ2-1; D may be TRBD1 (6 bases). The CDR3 has 13 residues. Germline CDR1 MNHNS, CDR2 SASEGT. V lost 7 bases to trimming and J lost 10 bases, with 17 bases between them.

This clonotype was counted only a few times. The V and J genes are TRBV7-8 and TRBJ2-5, with a tentative D call TRBD2 (6 bases). The CDR3 is made up of 16 amino acids. Germline values: CDR1 SGHVS, CDR2 FQNEAQ. The V and J ends lost 5 bases and 5 bases respectively, with 21 bases between them. CDR3 in amino acids: CASSQRPLTSLETQYF. The CDR3 region has the DNA TGTGCCAGCAGCCAACGGCCCCTAACTAGCCTTGAGACCCAGTACTTC.

The genes are TRBV6-1 and TRBJ2-1, with a possible D match to TRBD2 (5 bases). V shed 4 bases and J shed 4 bases, with 17 bases lying between them. This CDR3 contains 16 residues. Germline CDR1 reads MNHNS; CDR2 reads SASEGT. The DNA of the CDR3 is TGTGCCAGCAGTGGTCCTGCGGCGGGCTTATACAATGAGCAGTTCTTC. Protein: CASSGPAAGLYNEQFF.

CDR3 sequence reads: CASSESGSYNEQFF. The CDR3 coding sequence is TGCGCCAGCAGTGAGTCCGGCTCCTACAATGAGCAGTTCTTC. The V call is TRBV10-1, the J call TRBJ2-1; D unclear. This CDR3 is 14 amino acids long. Germline CDR1 and CDR2: WNHNN and SYGVQD (reference sequence). The V and J ends lost 0 bases and 0 bases respectively, with 3 bases between them.

The gene calls are TRBV24-1 and TRBJ2-5, with D uncertain. The CDR3 consists of 15 residues. Germline values: CDR1 KGHDR, CDR2 SFDVKD. The ends were cut back, 0 bases at V and 2 bases at J, with 9 bases in the middle. The CDR3 nucleotides read TGTGCCACCAGTGATTTGTTCTCAGAACAAGAGACCCAGTACTTC. This encodes CATSDLFSEQETQYF.

The chain joins TRBV3-1 to TRBJ2-3; 9 bases match TRBD1. Unmatched junction bases numbered 7, after V lost 3 bases and J lost 6 bases. The germline CDR1 and CDR2 sequences are LGHDT and YNNKEL (reference sequence). The CDR3 contains 15 residues. The CDR3 reads CASSQDRGFPDTQYF. The CDR3 DNA follows: TGTGCCAGCAGCCAGGACAGGGGATTCCCGGATACGCAGTATTTT.

The chain joins TRBV20-1 to TRBJ2-5; a possible D gene is TRBD1 (6 bases). The V gene's germline CDR1 is DFQATT and CDR2 SNEGSKA (reference sequence). V shed 5 bases and J shed 5 bases, with 15 bases lying between them. The CDR3 contains 13 residues. The CDR3 DNA follows: TGCAGTGCTCGCAGGGCAGGGGAGGAGACCCAGTACTTC. It translates to CSARRAGEETQYF.

This chain links TRBV29-1 with TRBJ2-3; tentative D call: TRBD1 (6 bases). The V and J ends lost 1 base and 0 bases respectively, with 17 bases between them. CDR3 size: 17 residues. CDR1 and CDR2 from the germline V gene are SQVTM and ANQGSEA. The CDR3 DNA follows: TGCAGCGTTGAAGTAGGGGGTTTGTGGGGAAGCACAGATACGCAGTATTTT. Translation: CSVEVGGLWGSTDTQYF.

This clonotype was seen a handful of times. One end of the junction fails to match germline, which may point to a read error. The CDR3 DNA reads as TGCGGCGTTGGCTACAGGGGGTCTGGGGCCAACGTCCTGACTTTC. It translates to CGVGYRGSGANVLTF. V gene TRBV29-1 combines with J gene TRBJ2-6; 8 bases agree with TRBD1. From germline, CDR1 is SQVTM and CDR2 ANQGSEA. The CDR3 runs to 15 residues.

The rearrangement joins TRBV20-1 to TRBJ1-4; maybe TRBD1 (5 bases). The CDR3 totals 15 residues. V lost 2 bases and J lost 4, with 14 bases in between. Germline V gene data show CDR1 as DFQATT and CDR2 as SNEGSKA (reference sequence). CDR3 region: CSARFPGRLNEKLFF. CDR3 coding DNA: TGCAGTGCTAGATTTCCGGGACGGCTTAATGAAAAACTGTTTTTT.

This clonotype appeared a few times. The chain employs TRBV7-8 and TRBJ2-5; D is possibly TRBD1 or TRBD2 (6 bases each). CDR1 SGHVS and CDR2 FQNEAQ come from the germline V gene. Between the trimmed V and J ends, which lost 1 base and 5 bases, there was a span of 17 bases. The CDR3 totals 16 residues. The CDR3 loop is CASSLVRGRGKETQYF. Written as DNA, the CDR3 is TGTGCCAGCAGCTTAGTTCGGGGGCGCGGAAAGGAGACCCAGTACTTC.

This clonotype occurred a few times. The chain has TRBV6-5 and TRBJ1-2; no clear D. The V gene's germline CDR1 is MNHEY and CDR2 SVGAGI. V was shortened by 10 bases and J by 3 bases, with 12 bases between the two germline ends. The CDR3 covers 12 residues. The CDR3 DNA reads as TGTGCCACCCGGGAGGTCTACTATGGCTACACCTTC. Its protein is CATREVYYGYTF.

The chain couples TRBV4-2 to TRBJ2-4; 9 nucleotides match TRBD2. The length of the CDR3 is 17 residues. With V trimmed by 1 base and J by 8 bases, 12 bases remained unmatched. The germline CDR1 and CDR2 sequences are LGHNA and YNFKEQ. The CDR3: CASSQGLEAGGRDIQYF. CDR3 bases: TGTGCCAGCAGCCAAGGACTGGAGGCGGGGGGGCGGGACATTCAGTACTTC.

This clonotype has ten or more counts. A junction boundary mismatches the germline segment, possibly from a read error. This chain links TRBV5-1 with TRBJ1-1; D is ambiguous. Germline CDR1 and CDR2: SGHRS and YFSETQ. There are 14 residues in the CDR3. DNA for the CDR3: TGCGCCAGCAGCTTGGCCTTATCGGCAGGCGGTTTTAGCTTT. As protein: CASSLALSAGGFSF.

This clonotype turned up a few times. The rearrangement joins TRBV28 to TRBJ2-7; D possibly corresponds to TRBD1 (6 bases). Germline CDR1 and CDR2: MDHEN and SYDVKM. V was cut by 5 bases and J by 0 bases, with 29 bases left in between. There are 20 residues in the CDR3. The CDR3 region has the DNA TGTGCCAGCAGTCATCTTATTTTCAGGTTTCGGACAGCTTACTCCTACGAGCAGTACTTC. It is translated as CASSHLIFRFRTAYSYEQYF.

This clonotype was counted only a few times. The genes are TRBV11-2 and TRBJ2-5; the match to TRBD1 covers 8 bases. The CDR3 is 17 amino acids. V lost 5 bases, J lost 2 bases, and 13 bases stayed unmatched. Germline-derived CDR1 and CDR2 are SGHAT and FQNNGV. CDR3 residues: CASSPLPPGTGQETQYF. In DNA, the CDR3 is TGTGCCAGCAGCCCACTACCACCGGGGACAGGTCAAGAGACCCAGTACTTC.

The genes are TRBV18 and TRBJ2-7; 12 bases align to TRBD1. J was trimmed by 5 bases and V by 0 bases; bases with no gene match: 5. The CDR3 is 16 amino acids. CDR1 and CDR2 (germline): KGHSH, LQKENI. As DNA, the CDR3 is TGTGCCAGCTCACCACCGGGGGACAGGGGGCAGAACGAGCAGTACTTC. Amino acid sequence: CASSPPGDRGQNEQYF. The whole variable domain, filled in from reference TRBV18 and TRBJ2-7, reads NAGVMQNPRHLVRRRGQEARLRCSPMKGHSHVYWYRQLPEEGLKFMVYLQKENIIDESGMPKERFSAEFPKEGPSILRIQQVVRGDSAAYFCASSPPGDRGQNEQYFGPGTRLTVT.

The gene calls are TRBV11-3 and TRBJ2-1, with 7 positions matching TRBD2. V shed 5 bases, J shed 9 bases, and the junction held 7 bases outside the gene matches. Germline CDR1 and CDR2: SGHNT and YENEEA. The CDR3 has 13 residues. CDR3 region: CASSHGGGTEQFF. The CDR3 DNA reads TGTGCCAGCAGCCATGGCGGGGGAACTGAGCAGTTCTTC.

In this sample, this clonotype turned up a few times. The rearrangement links TRBV12-3 or TRBV12-4 to TRBJ2-5; possible D gene TRBD2, 7 bases. V was cut by 7 bases and J by 9 bases, with 18 bases left in between. This CDR3 contains 13 residues. The CDR3 nucleotides read TGTGCCAGCATCGGTGGGCCCGGGGGGCCCCAGTACTTC. It codes for CASIGGPGGPQYF.

The chain carries TRBV5-1 and TRBJ1-1, with D possibly being TRBD1 (6 bases). V was trimmed by 2 bases and J by 5 bases, leaving 13 bases between them. This CDR3 region has 14 residues. From germline, CDR1 is SGHRS and CDR2 YFSETQ. CDR3 sequence (DNA): TGCGCCAGCAGCTTTACGGAGGGGGGAACTGAAGCTTTCTTT. This codes for CASSFTEGGTEAFF.

V and J are TRBV3-1 and TRBJ2-7, with D possibly matching TRBD1 (5 bases). The germline gives CDR1 LGHDT, CDR2 YNNKEL (reference sequence). The V gene lost 1 base and the J gene lost 6 bases, with 10 bases spanning the gap. The CDR3 has 13 residues. CDR3 DNA: TGTGCCAGCAGCCAAGGGGCACAGGCCGAGCAGTACTTC. It is translated as CASSQGAQAEQYF.

This chain connects TRBV6-1 to TRBJ1-1; D perhaps matches TRBD1 (6 bases). The V end lost 6 bases, the J end lost 3 bases, and 14 bases lay between the germline ends. The germline gives CDR1 MNHNS, CDR2 SASEGT. The CDR3 runs to 14 residues. The CDR3 loop is CASSWGAGYTEAFF. DNA for the CDR3: TGTGCCAGCAGCTGGGGGGCAGGGTACACTGAAGCTTTCTTT.

The chain employs TRBV29-1 and TRBJ2-3; D gene unclear. This CDR3 contains 12 residues. The germline V gene encodes CDR1 SQVTM and CDR2 ANQGSEA. V gave up 4 bases and J gave up 2 bases, with 7 bases separating them. CDR3 sequence reads: CSVGPVTDTQYF. The CDR3, as DNA: TGCAGCGTTGGGCCTGTCACAGATACGCAGTATTTT.

This clonotype was observed at least ten times. The chain couples TRBV2 to TRBJ2-7; TRBD1 aligns across 8 bases. Per the germline V gene, CDR1 is SNHLY and CDR2 is FYNNEI. The CDR3 sequence is 15 residues long. Trimming cost V 6 bases and J 2 bases; bases outside gene matches: 9. In DNA form, the CDR3 reads TGTGCCAGCAGCCCCAGGGGGCTAGGAACCTACGAGCAGTACTTC. This translates into CASSPRGLGTYEQYF.

Comments on this clonotype: This may be a read error: a much more frequent sequence differs by one nucleotide. CDR3 in DNA: TGCAGTGCTACCGGGACAGGATTTTCACCCCTCCACTTT. Amino acids: CSATGTGFSPLHF. The chain combines TRBV20-1 with TRBJ1-6, with 8 bases matching TRBD1. This CDR3 has 13 amino acids. From germline, CDR1 is DFQATT and CDR2 SNEGSKA (reference sequence). J gave up 9 bases and V 4 bases, and 5 bases lay outside the gene matches.

In this sample, this clonotype turned up a few times. The V gene is TRBV7-2, the J gene TRBJ1-5, with TRBD1 matching 7 bases. Per germline, CDR1 SGHTA and CDR2 FQGNSA. The ends lost 1 base at V and 2 bases at J; junction bases unmatched: 5. This CDR3 region has 16 residues. CDR3 sequence (DNA): TGTGCCAGCAGCTTAGTGGACAGGTGGGGCAATCAGCCCCAGCATTTT. Amino acid sequence: CASSLVDRWGNQPQHF.

The chain has TRBV25-1 and TRBJ1-2; the match to TRBD1 covers 8 bases. The trim removed 3 bases at V and 8 bases at J, leaving 14 bases unmatched. The germline gives CDR1 MGHDK, CDR2 SYGVNS. The CDR3 runs 16 residues. In DNA, the CDR3 is TGTGCCAGCAGTGACCACGGTGGGACAGGTTTAGGAGGCTACACCTTC. Protein: CASSDHGGTGLGGYTF.

This chain links TRBV5-1 with TRBJ2-7, with D maybe TRBD1 (6 bases). Germline V gene sequence: CDR1 SGHRS, CDR2 YFSETQ. The CDR3 is 13 residues long. With 4 bases removed from V and 3 bases from J, the gap between germline ends came to 11 bases. The CDR3 nucleotides are TGCGCCAGCAGCGACGGGACAAACTACGAGCAGTACTTC. This sequence encodes CASSDGTNYEQYF.